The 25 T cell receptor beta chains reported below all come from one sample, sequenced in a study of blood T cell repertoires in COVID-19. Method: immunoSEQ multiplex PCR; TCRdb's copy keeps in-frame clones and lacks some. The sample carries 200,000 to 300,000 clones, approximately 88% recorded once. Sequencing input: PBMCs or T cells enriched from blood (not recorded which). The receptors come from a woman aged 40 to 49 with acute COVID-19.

The DNA for the CDR3 is TGTGCCAGCATATCCGGGGCTGGGGCCAACGTCCTGACTTTC. As protein: CASISGAGANVLTF. The chain links TRBV2 to TRBJ2-6; the D gene is possibly TRBD2 (5 bases). The CDR3 is 14 amino acids. The V gene lost 7 bases and the J gene lost 2 bases, with 9 bases spanning the gap. Germline CDR1 and CDR2: SNHLY and FYNNEI. Supplemented by reference TRBV2 and TRBJ2-6, the full variable domain reads EPEVTQTPSHQVTQMGQEVILRCVPISNHLYFYWYRQILGQKVEFLVSFYNNEISEKSEIFDDQFSVERPDGSNFTLKIRSTKLEDSAMYFCASISGAGANVLTFGAGSRLTVL.

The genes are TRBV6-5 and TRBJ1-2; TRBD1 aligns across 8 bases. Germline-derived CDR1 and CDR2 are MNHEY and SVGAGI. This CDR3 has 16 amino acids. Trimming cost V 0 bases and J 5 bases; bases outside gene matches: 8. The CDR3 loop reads CASSYSIPQGGYGYTF. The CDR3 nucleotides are TGTGCCAGCAGTTACTCGATCCCACAGGGGGGGTATGGCTACACCTTC.

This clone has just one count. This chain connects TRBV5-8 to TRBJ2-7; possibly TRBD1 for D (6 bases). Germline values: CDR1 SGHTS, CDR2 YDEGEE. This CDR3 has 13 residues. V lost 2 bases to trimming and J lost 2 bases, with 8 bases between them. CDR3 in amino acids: CASSFWDTYEQYV. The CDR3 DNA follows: TGTGCCAGCAGCTTTTGGGACACCTACGAGCAGTACGTC.

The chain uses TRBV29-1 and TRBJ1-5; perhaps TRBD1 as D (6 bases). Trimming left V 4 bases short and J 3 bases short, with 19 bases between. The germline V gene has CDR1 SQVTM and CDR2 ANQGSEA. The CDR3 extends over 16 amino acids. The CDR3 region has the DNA TGCAGCGTTGTAGAAGCGTTGACAGGACTCAATCAGCCCCAGCATTTT. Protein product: CSVVEALTGLNQPQHF.

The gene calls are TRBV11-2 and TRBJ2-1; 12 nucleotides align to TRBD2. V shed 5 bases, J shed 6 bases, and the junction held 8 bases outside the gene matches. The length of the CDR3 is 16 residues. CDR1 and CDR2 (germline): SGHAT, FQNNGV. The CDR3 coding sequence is TGTGCCAGCAGCCTTACGTGGACTAGCGGGGCCAATGAGCAGTTCTTC. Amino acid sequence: CASSLTWTSGANEQFF.

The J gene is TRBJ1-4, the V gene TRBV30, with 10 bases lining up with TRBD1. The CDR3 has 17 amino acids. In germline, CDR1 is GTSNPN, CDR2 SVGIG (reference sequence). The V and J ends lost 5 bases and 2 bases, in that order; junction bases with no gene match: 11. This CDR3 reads CAWRGFQGQGTNEKLFF. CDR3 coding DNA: TGTGCCTGGCGGGGTTTCCAGGGACAGGGGACTAATGAAAAACTGTTTTTT.

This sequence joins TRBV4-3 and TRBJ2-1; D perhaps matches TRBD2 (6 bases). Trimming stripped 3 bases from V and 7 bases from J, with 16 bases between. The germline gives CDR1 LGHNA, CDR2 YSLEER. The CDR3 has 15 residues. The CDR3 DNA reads TGCGCCAGCAGCCACCTGAGGGACTTCCAGAATGAGCAGTTCTTC. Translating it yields CASSHLRDFQNEQFF.

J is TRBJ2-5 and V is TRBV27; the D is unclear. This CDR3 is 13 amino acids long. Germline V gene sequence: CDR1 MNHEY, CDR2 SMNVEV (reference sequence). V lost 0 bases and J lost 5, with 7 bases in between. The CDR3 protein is CASSLSRMETQYF. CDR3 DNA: TGTGCCAGCAGTTTATCGCGCATGGAGACCCAGTACTTC.

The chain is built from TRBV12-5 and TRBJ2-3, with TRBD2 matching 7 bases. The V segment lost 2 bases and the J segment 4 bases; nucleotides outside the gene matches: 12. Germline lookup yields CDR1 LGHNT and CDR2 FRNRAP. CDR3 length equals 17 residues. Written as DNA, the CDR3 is TGTGCTAGTGGTTTGCCACCCAGCGGGGACTACCCAGATACGCAGTATTTT. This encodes CASGLPPSGDYPDTQYF.

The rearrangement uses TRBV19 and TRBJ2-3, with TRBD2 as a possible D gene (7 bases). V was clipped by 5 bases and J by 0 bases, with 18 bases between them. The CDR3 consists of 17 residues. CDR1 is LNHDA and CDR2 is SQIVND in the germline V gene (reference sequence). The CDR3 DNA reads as TGTGCCAGTAGTGAGGGAGGGGGGCGCTACAGCACAGATACGCAGTATTTT. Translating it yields CASSEGGGRYSTDTQYF.

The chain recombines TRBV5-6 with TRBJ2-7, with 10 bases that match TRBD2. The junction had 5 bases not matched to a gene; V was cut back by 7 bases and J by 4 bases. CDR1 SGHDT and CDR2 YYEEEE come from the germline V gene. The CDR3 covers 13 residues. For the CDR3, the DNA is TGTGCCAGCCGAGGGACTAGCGAATACGAGCAGTACGTC. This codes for CASRGTSEYEQYV.

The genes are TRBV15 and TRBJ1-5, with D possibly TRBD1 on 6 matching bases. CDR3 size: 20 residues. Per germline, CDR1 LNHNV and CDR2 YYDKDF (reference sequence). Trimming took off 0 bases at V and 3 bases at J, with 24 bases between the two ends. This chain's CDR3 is CATSRDEGVAREGPNQPQHF. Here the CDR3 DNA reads TGTGCCACCAGCAGAGATGAGGGGGTTGCGAGGGAGGGGCCCAATCAGCCCCAGCATTTT.

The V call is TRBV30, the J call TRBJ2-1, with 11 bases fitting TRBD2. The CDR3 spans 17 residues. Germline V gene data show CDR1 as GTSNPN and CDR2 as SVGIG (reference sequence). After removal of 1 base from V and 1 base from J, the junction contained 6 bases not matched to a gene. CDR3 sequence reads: CAWSASGLADSYNEQFF. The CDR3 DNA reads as TGTGCCTGGAGTGCCTCGGGACTAGCGGATTCCTACAATGAGCAGTTCTTC.

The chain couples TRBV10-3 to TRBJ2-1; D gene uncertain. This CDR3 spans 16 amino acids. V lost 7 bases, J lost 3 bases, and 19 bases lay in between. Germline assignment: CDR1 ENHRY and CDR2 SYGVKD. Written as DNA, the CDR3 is TGTGCCATCAAACCATCACTCGAAGACTTCTACAATGAGCAGTTCTTC. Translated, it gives CAIKPSLEDFYNEQFF.

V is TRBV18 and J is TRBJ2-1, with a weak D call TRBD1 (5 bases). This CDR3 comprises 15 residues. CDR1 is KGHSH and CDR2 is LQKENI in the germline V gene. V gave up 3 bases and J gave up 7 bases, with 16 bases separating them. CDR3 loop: CASSPRQSGSNEQFF. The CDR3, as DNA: TGTGCCAGCTCACCGAGACAATCAGGGTCAAATGAGCAGTTCTTC.

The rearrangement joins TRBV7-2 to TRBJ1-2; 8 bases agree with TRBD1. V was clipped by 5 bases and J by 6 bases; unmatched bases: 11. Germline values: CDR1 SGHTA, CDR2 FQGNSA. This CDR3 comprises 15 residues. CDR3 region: CASSTPARGLNGYTF. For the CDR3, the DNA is TGTGCCAGCAGCACGCCAGCCAGGGGGCTTAATGGCTACACCTTC.

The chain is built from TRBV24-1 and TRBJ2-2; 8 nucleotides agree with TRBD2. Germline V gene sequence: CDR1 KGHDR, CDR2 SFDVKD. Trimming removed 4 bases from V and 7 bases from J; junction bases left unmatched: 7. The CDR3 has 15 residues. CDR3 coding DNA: TGTGCCACCAGTGACCAGACTAGCGCGAGCGGGGAGCTGTTTTTT. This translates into CATSDQTSASGELFF.

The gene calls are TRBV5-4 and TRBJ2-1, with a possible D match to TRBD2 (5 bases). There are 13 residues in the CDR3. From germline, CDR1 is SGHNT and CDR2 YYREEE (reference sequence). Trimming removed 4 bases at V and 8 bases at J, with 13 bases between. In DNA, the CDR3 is TGTGCCAGCAGCGGGAGCATTAACTATGAGCAGTTCTTC. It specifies CASSGSINYEQFF.

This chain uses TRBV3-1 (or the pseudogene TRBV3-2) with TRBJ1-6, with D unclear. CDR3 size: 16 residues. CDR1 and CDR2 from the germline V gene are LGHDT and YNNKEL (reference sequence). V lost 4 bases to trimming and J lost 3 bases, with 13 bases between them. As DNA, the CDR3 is TGTGCCAGCAGCCGACGCGGGGAGGTCTATAATTCACCCCTCCACTTT. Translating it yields CASSRRGEVYNSPLHF.

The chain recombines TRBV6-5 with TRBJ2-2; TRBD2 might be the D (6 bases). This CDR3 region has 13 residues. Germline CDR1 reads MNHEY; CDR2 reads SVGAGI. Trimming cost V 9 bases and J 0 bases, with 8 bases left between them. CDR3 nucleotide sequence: TGTGCCAGTCGCGGGGCGAACACCGGGGAGCTGTTTTTT. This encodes CASRGANTGELFF.

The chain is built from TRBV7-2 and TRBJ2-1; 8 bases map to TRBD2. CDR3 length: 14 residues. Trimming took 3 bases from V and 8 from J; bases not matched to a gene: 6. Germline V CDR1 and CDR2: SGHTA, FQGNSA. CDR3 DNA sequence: TGTGCCAGCAGCTTTTGGCGGGAGGACTATGAGCAGTTCTTC. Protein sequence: CASSFWREDYEQFF.

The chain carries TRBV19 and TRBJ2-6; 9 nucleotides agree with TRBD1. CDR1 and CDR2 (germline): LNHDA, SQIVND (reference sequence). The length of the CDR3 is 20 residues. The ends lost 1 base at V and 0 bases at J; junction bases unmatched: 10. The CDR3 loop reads CASSIAFPGQGASGANVLTF. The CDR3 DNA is TGTGCCAGTAGTATAGCTTTTCCGGGACAGGGCGCCTCTGGGGCCAACGTCCTGACTTTC.

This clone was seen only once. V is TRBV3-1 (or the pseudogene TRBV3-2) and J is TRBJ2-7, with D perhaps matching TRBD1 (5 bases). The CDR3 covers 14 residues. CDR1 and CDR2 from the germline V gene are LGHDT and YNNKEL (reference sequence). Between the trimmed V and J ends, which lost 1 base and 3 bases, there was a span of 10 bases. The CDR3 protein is CASSQGNRFYEQYF. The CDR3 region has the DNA TGTGCCAGCAGCCAAGGGAACAGGTTCTACGAGCAGTACTTC.

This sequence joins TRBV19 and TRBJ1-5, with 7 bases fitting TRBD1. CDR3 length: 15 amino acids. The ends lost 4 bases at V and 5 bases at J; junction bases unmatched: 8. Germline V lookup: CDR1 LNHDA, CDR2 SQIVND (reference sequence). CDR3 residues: CASSKGPGGYQPQHF. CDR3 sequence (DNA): TGTGCCAGTAGTAAAGGCCCAGGGGGATATCAGCCCCAGCATTTT. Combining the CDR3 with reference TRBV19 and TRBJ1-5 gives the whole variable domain DGGITQSPKYLFRKEGQNVTLSCEQNLNHDAMYWYRQDPGQGLRLIYYSQIVNDFQKGDIAEGYSVSREKKESFPLTVTSAQKNPTAFYLCASSKGPGGYQPQHFGDGTRLSIL.

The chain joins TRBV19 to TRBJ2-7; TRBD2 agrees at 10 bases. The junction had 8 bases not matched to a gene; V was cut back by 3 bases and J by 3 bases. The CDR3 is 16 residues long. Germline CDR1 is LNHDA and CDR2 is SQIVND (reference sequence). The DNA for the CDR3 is TGTGCCAGTAGTATCGGGCCTAGCGGGAGACTCTACGAGCAGTACTTC. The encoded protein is CASSIGPSGRLYEQYF.